This T cell receptor beta chain was identified in a study of cytomegalovirus exposure and HLA in healthy donors. Study context: Earlier, some 170 million T cells were analyzed, and around 100 million unique TCR beta sequences were found among them. Study-wide results and limits: In a later analysis, DRB1 alleles had the most associated TCRs; HLA-C alleles the fewest. Most CMV-associated TCR beta chains appeared HLA-restricted in a later analysis. Across donors, sequencing depth was assumed by presence/absence analyses to be roughly uniform.

The PCR was carried out with 60 Vbeta primers and 13 Jbeta primers. Clones were read by immunoSEQ multiplex PCR, and TCRdb kept only the in-frame ones, dropping some. The sample contains around 150,000 clones, roughly 76% of which appear only once. Comments on this clone: Its target is unknown.

The CDR3 totals 13 residues. The germline V gene has CDR1 SGHTA and CDR2 FQGTGA. V gave up 5 bases and J gave up 8 bases, with 10 bases separating them. This TCR was sampled from a man between 60 and 75 years old in good health and CMV-seronegative. What was sequenced was PBMCs. The chain couples TRBV7-3 to TRBJ1-6; D is unclear. The CDR3 DNA sequence: TGTGCCAGCAGCCCCCAGCGGGATTCACCCCTCCACTTT. Translation: CASSPQRDSPLHF.